This T cell receptor beta chain was sequenced for a study of blood T cell repertoires in COVID-19. As for the study in general: Samples of COVID-19 (acute and convalescent) were obtained from the United States, Italy and Spain. T cells, B-cell-depleted T cells, or PBMCs provided the cDNA or gDNA that served as material.

The junction had 8 bases not matched to a gene; V was cut back by 5 bases and J by 8 bases. From germline, CDR1 is LNHNV and CDR2 YYDKDF (reference sequence). The CDR3 runs to 15 residues. Study processing details: Quantification of nucleated cells was approximated via reference gene primer amplification. Libraries were prepared by immunoSEQ multiplex PCR; TCRdb keeps only in-frame clonotypes and omits some of them. Clonal size and the V and J genes are those of that table, whereas D and trimming came from the DNA. Of approximately 88,000 clones in the sample, 87% were seen once. This receptor was identified in a male donor with acute or convalescent COVID-19. This chain links TRBV15 with TRBJ2-2, with TRBD1 matching 10 bases. The sample was peripheral blood. The CDR3 here is CATSPDRGLAGELFF. The CDR3 region has the DNA TGTGCCACCAGCCCCGACAGGGGGCTGGCGGGGGAGCTGTTTTTT.